A selection of T cell receptor beta chains follows, all from one sample in a study of T cell repertoires in cytomegalovirus infection. TCRdb independently ran MiXCR on the reads; one entry per CDR3 protein. The table shows roughly 860,000 distinct CDR3 sequences, with approximately 29% occurring only once. Their target antigens are unknown. Sequences were derived from cultured CD8+ T cells from PBMCs, sampled from culture after CMV antigen stimulation. These receptor sequences come from a human donor in good health (CMV status not recorded). Some clones in this sample may be carry-over from other donors' samples. Both conserved end residues are part of each CDR3. The D gene is left open where the match is weak. Size values are once, few and many counts, or a class for expanded clones, and some rows have none.

j_call: TRBJ1-1; clone_size: NA; v_call: TRBV6-1; d_call: TRBD1; cdr3_aa: CAEGGGGTEAFF; cdr3_nt: TGTGCAGAAGGGGGCGGTGGCACTGAAGCTTTCTTT
j_call: TRBJ2-2; clone_size: NA; v_call: TRBV5-1; d_call: TRBD1; cdr3_aa: CASSWTRTGDTGELFF; cdr3_nt: TGCGCCAGCAGCTGGACGAGGACAGGAGACACCGGGGAGCTGTTTTTT
j_call: TRBJ2-5; clone_size: many; v_call: TRBV12-3/TRBV12-4; d_call: NA; cdr3_aa: CASSSRDSQETQYF; cdr3_nt: TGTGCCAGCAGCTCCAGGGATTCCCAAGAGACCCAGTACTTC
j_call: TRBJ2-5; clone_size: NA; v_call: TRBV25-1; d_call: NA; cdr3_aa: CASGTRGNQETQYF; cdr3_nt: TGTGCCAGCGGTACAAGGGGGAACCAAGAGACCCAGTACTTC
j_call: TRBJ2-3; clone_size: NA; v_call: TRBV4-2; d_call: NA; cdr3_aa: CASTPWGGAVDTQYF; cdr3_nt: TGTGCCAGCACCCCATGGGGGGGGGCCGTTGATACGCAGTATTTT
j_call: TRBJ2-1; clone_size: NA; v_call: TRBV29-1; d_call: NA; cdr3_aa: CSVAPGTVYNEQFF; cdr3_nt: TGCAGCGTTGCCCCCGGGACGGTATACAATGAGCAGTTCTTC
j_call: TRBJ2-5; clone_size: NA; v_call: TRBV6-5; d_call: NA; cdr3_aa: CASSSSRDTKETQYF; cdr3_nt: TGTGCCAGCAGTTCTTCCCGGGACACTAAAGAGACCCAGTACTTC
j_call: TRBJ2-1; clone_size: many; v_call: TRBV11-2; d_call: TRBD2; cdr3_aa: CASSLGAGGLYNEQFF; cdr3_nt: TGTGCCAGCAGCTTAGGAGCGGGGGGGCTCTACAATGAGCAGTTCTTC
j_call: TRBJ2-2; clone_size: many; v_call: TRBV7-6; d_call: NA; cdr3_aa: CASSLKKGELFF; cdr3_nt: TGTGCCAGCAGCTTAAAGAAGGGGGAGCTGTTTTTT
j_call: TRBJ2-1; clone_size: NA; v_call: TRBV6-1; d_call: TRBD1; cdr3_aa: CASSEQYGTGGPYNEQFF; cdr3_nt: TGTGCCAGCAGTGAACAGTACGGGACAGGGGGCCCTTACAATGAGCAGTTCTTC